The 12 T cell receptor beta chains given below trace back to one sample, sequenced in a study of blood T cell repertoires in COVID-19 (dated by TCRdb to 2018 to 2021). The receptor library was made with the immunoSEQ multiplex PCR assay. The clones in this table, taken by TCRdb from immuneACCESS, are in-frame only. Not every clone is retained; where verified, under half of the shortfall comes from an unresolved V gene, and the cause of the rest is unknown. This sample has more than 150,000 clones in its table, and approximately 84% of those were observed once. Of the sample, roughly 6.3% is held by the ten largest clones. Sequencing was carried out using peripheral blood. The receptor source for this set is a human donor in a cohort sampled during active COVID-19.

CDR3 in DNA: TGTGCCAGCAGTTACAAGGGGCCTAGTGAGCAGTTCTTC. This translates into CASSYKGPSEQFF. The chain employs TRBV6-2 or TRBV6-3 and TRBJ2-1; perhaps TRBD1 as D (5 bases). Trimming stripped 2 bases from V and 9 bases from J, with 11 bases between. Germline V gives CDR1 MNHEY, CDR2 SVGEGT. The CDR3 contains 13 residues.

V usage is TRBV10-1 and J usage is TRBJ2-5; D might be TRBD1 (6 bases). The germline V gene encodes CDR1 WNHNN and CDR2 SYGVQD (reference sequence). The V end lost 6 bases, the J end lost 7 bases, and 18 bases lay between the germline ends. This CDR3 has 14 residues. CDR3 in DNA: TGCGCCAGCAGCGACCGACAGGCCGGGCGGACCCAGTACTTC. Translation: CASSDRQAGRTQYF.

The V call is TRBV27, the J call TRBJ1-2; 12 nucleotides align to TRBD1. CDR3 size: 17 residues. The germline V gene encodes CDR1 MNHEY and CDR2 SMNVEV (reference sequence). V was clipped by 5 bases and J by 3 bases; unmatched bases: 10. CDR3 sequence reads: CASSTGQGARGDYGYTF. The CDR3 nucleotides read TGTGCCAGCAGTACGGGACAGGGGGCGCGAGGGGACTATGGCTACACCTTC.

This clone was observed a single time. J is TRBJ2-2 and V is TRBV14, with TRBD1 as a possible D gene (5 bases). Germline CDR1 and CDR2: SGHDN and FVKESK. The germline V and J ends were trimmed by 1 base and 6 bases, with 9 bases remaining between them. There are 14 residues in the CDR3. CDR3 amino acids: CASSQVVGPGELFF. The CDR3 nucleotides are TGTGCCAGCAGCCAAGTAGTGGGGCCCGGGGAGCTGTTTTTT.

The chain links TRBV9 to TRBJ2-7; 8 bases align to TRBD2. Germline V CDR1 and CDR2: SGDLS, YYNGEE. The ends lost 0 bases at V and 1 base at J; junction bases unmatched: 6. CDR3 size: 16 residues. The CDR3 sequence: CASSVAGGGGSYEQYF. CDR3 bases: TGTGCCAGCAGCGTAGCTGGGGGCGGGGGGTCCTACGAGCAGTACTTC.

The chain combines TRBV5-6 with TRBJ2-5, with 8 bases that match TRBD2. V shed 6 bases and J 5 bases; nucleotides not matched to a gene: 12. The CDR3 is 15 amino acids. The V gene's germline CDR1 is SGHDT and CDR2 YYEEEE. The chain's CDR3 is CASIQTGGGQETQYF. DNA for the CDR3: TGTGCCAGCATACAGACGGGCGGGGGGCAGGAGACCCAGTACTTC.

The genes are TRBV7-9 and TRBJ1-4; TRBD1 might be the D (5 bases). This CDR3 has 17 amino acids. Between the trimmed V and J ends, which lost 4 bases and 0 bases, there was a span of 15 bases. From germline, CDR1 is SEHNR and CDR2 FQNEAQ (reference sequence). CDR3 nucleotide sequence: TGTGCCAGCAGCTCCACCGGGGCGGGGGCAACTAATGAAAAACTGTTTTTT. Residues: CASSSTGAGATNEKLFF. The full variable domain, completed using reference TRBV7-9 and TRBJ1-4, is DTGVSQNPRHKITKRGQNVTFRCDPISEHNRLYWYRQTLGQGPEFLTYFQNEAQLEKSRLLSDRFSAERPKGSFSTLEIQRTEQGDSAMYLCASSSTGAGATNEKLFFGSGTQLSVL.

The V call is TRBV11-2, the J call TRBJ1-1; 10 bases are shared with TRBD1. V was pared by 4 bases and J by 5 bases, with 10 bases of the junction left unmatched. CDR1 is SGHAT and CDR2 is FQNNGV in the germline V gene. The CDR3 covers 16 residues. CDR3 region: CASSSGQGIPGTEAFF. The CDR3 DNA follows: TGTGCCAGCAGCTCGGGACAGGGGATCCCGGGAACTGAAGCTTTCTTT. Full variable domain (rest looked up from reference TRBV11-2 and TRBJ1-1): EAGVAQSPRYKIIEKRQSVAFWCNPISGHATLYWYQQILGQGPKLLIQFQNNGVVDDSQLPKDRFSAERLKGVDSTLKIQPAKLEDSAVYLCASSSGQGIPGTEAFFGQGTRLTVV.

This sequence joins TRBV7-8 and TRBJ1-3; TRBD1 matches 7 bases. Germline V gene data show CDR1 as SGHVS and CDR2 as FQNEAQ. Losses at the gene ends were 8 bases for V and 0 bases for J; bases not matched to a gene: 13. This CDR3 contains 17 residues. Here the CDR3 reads CASGRGAGGPSGNTIYF. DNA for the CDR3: TGTGCCAGCGGCCGGGGGGCAGGGGGACCCTCTGGAAACACCATATATTTT.

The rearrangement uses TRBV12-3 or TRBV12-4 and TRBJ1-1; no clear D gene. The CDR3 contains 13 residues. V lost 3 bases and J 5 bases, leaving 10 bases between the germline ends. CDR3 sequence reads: CASSFISSTEAFF. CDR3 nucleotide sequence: TGTGCCAGCAGTTTTATCTCGAGTACTGAAGCTTTCTTT.

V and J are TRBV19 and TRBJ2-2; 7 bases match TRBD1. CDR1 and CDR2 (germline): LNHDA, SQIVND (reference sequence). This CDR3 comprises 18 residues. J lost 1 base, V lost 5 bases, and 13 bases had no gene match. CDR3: CASSSTSFGTENTGELFF. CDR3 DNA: TGTGCCAGTAGTTCGACCTCCTTCGGGACAGAGAACACCGGGGAGCTGTTTTTT. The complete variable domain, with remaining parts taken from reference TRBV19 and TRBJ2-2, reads DGGITQSPKYLFRKEGQNVTLSCEQNLNHDAMYWYRQDPGQGLRLIYYSQIVNDFQKGDIAEGYSVSREKKESFPLTVTSAQKNPTAFYLCASSSTSFGTENTGELFFGEGSRLTVL.

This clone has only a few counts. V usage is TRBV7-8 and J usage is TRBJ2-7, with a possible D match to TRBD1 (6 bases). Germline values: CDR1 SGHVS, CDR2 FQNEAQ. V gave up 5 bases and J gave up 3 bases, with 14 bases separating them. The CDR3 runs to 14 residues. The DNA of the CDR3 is TGTGCCAGCAGCCAACCCCGGGACAACTACGAGCAGTACTTC. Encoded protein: CASSQPRDNYEQYF.